This record looks at one TCR beta chain sequence and its context. Its target antigen remains unknown. The data are from a study of T cells expressing NK-cell markers (dated by TCRdb to the early 2020s). At the level of the whole study: Under 10 donors provided sorted CD3+CD56+NKG2C+, CD3+CD56+NKG2C- and CD3+CD56-NKG2C+ T-cell subsets, whose TCR beta-chain repertoires were profiled. The study sequenced eight donors, all healthy volunteers chosen at random: three men and five women. Sequencing of the libraries produced 2 x 150 bp reads on Illumina HiSeq 2000/2500, MiSeq or NextSeq. Among the eight sequenced donors, only one was HCMV-seronegative, while the other seven were HCMV-seropositive. Summary of the overall study and its limitations: Whether the expanded NKG2C-expressing T cell clones were specific for HCMV antigens was left unclear. Those dominant clonotypes were again the most abundant among CD3+CD56-NKG2C+ cells in several donors, at roughly 28.3-65%. For roughly 6 donors, the dominant CD3+CD56+NKG2C+ clonotypes were among the top 10 CD8+ clonotypes and accounted for 1.0-7.0% of CD8+ T cells.

To determine HCMV serostatus, a commercial ELISA kit was used to detect HCMV-specific IgG in serum. Peripheral blood mononuclear cells were isolated from blood by Ficoll density gradient centrifugation. Taken from cysteine to phenylalanine, the CDR3 has 15 residues. No DNA is listed. CDR1 and CDR2 are read off the germline V gene (reference sequence) as DFQATT and SNEGSKA. The listed sequencing device is Illumina HiSeq 2000. TCR beta cDNA libraries were made by 5'RACE template switching that added a universal primer site and unique molecular identifiers. cDNA synthesis was primed from the TCR beta constant segment and was followed by two successive PCR amplification steps. Per the original workflow: Reads were demultiplexed and grouped by UMI with MIGEC, and clonotypes were assembled and quantified with MiTCR. Only TCR cDNA sequences supported by at least two reads were kept to exclude erroneous sequences. The tcR package was used for downstream repertoire analysis, and clonotypes were matched across fractions by CDR3 nucleotide sequence plus V segment. VDJmatch was used to annotate antigen specificity against VDJdb, with one amino acid substitution allowed in CDR3. One entry per CDR3 protein sequence results from the TCRdb reprocessing of the reads, with DNA left out. The V and J calls shown here were made by TCRdb, not taken from the authors' results. The sample's clone listing holds some 460,000 distinct CDR3 sequences. The ten largest account for roughly 1.4% of the sample.

The receptor comes from a woman aged 50 to 65 in good health. Donor details come from another sample of the same person, matched by shared clones. Input material: blood T cells: a sorted CD56 or NKG2C T cell subset, CD4+ or CD8+ T cells, or bulk PBMC T cells (not recorded which). The rearrangement joined TRBV20-1 to TRBJ2-7; TCRdb picks TRBD2, but there is no DNA to check that call. CDR3 loop: CSARDWGSRDYEQYF.